The T cell receptor beta chain described here comes from a study of blood T cell repertoires in COVID-19. TCRdb's table, derived via immunoSEQ multiplex PCR, lists solely in-frame clones and lacks some. This repertoire shows around 75,000 clones, around 91% found once; its top ten account for approximately 5.8%. V lost 5 bases and J lost 0, with 19 bases in between. The CDR3 covers 17 residues. CDR1 and CDR2 from the germline V gene are SGHTA and FQGNSA. The source of this sequence is a man between 45 and 60 years old with acute or convalescent COVID-19. The chain uses TRBV7-2 and TRBJ2-5; D perhaps matches TRBD1 (6 bases). Specimen: peripheral blood. The CDR3 DNA reads TGTGCCAGCAGCATCAGTATACAGGGACGATACCAAGAGACCCAGTACTTC. Translating gives CASSISIQGRYQETQYF. Full variable domain (missing parts from reference TRBV7-2 and TRBJ2-5): GAGVSQSPSNKVTEKGKDVELRCDPISGHTALYWYRQSLGQGLEFLIYFQGNSAPDKSGLPSDRFSAERTGGSVSTLTIQRTQQEDSAVYLCASSISIQGRYQETQYFGPGTRLLVL.